This entry lists 16 T cell receptor beta chains sequenced from one sample in a study of T-cell memory formation after mild COVID-19. TCRdb reprocessed the 5' RACE reads with MiXCR, giving one entry per CDR3 protein. Of under 250,000 distinct CDR3 sequences listed, approximately 15% were seen once; the top ten hold less than 2.5%. The sample was PBMCs or a T cell subset sorted from them (not recorded which). The receptor source for this set is an adult woman who had mild COVID-19 (a few samples of this study predate the infection). Cell type and time point are not known.

V is TRBV6-6 and J is TRBJ2-7; tentatively, D is TRBD1 (6 bases). CDR3 length: 12 residues. With 5 bases removed from V and 6 bases from J, the gap between germline ends came to 11 bases. Per the germline V gene, CDR1 is MNHNY and CDR2 is SVGAGI (reference sequence). The CDR3 here is CASSPFRGEQYF. The CDR3 nucleotides read TGTGCCAGCAGTCCATTCAGGGGCGAGCAGTACTTC.

There are a few counts of this clonotype. Mismatch with germline at one junction end may stem from a read error. The V gene is TRBV4-1, the J gene TRBJ2-7, with D possibly matching TRBD1 (6 bases). Per the germline V gene, CDR1 is MGHRA and CDR2 is YSYEKL. The CDR3 runs 14 residues. As DNA, the CDR3 is TGCGCCAGCAGCCAAGTACAGGGCTCCCACGAGCAGTACTTC. Translation: CASSQVQGSHEQYF.

This clonotype has only one observation. This chain joins TRBV7-2 and TRBJ2-1; a weak D match, TRBD1 (8 bases). The CDR3 extends over 15 amino acids. From germline, CDR1 is SGHTA and CDR2 FQGNSA. V lost 4 bases, J lost 2 bases, and 12 bases lay in between. DNA of the CDR3: TGTGCCAGCAGCTCGGGGGGACAGGCCTACAATGAGCAGTTCTTC. As protein: CASSSGGQAYNEQFF. Together with reference TRBV7-2 and TRBJ2-1, the CDR3 gives the full variable domain: GAGVSQSPSNKVTEKGKDVELRCDPISGHTALYWYRQSLGQGLEFLIYFQGNSAPDKSGLPSDRFSAERTGGSVSTLTIQRTQQEDSAVYLCASSSGGQAYNEQFFGPGTRLTVL.

J is TRBJ2-1 and V is TRBV3-1; maybe TRBD2 (6 bases). Deletions cut 1 base from V and 10 bases from J, with 8 bases between. Germline V gene data show CDR1 as LGHDT and CDR2 as YNNKEL (reference sequence). The CDR3 totals 12 residues. CDR3: CASSQGGREQFF. CDR3 in DNA: TGTGCCAGCAGCCAAGGGGGGAGGGAGCAGTTCTTC.

This clonotype turned up a few times. CDR3 nucleotide sequence: TGCAGTGTGCGGACGTCTGAAGCTTTCTTT. This translates into CSVRTSEAFF. This sequence joins TRBV20-1 and TRBJ1-1; D not resolved. The ends were cut back, 7 bases at V and 6 bases at J, with 9 bases in the middle. This CDR3 region has 10 residues. Germline CDR1 reads DFQATT; CDR2 reads SNEGSKA (reference sequence).

This clonotype was recorded a few times. V usage is TRBV15 and J usage is TRBJ2-3; D perhaps matches TRBD2 (6 bases). The length of the CDR3 is 16 residues. V was pared by 1 base and J by 4 bases, with 15 bases between. In germline, CDR1 is LNHNV, CDR2 YYDKDF (reference sequence). For the CDR3, the DNA is TGTGCCACCAGCAGAGGGACTACCCCTAGGGCAGATACGCAGTATTTT. Amino acid sequence: CATSRGTTPRADTQYF.

This clonotype was picked up a small number of times. The chain employs TRBV4-1 and TRBJ2-2; D uncertain. Per the germline V gene, CDR1 is MGHRA and CDR2 is YSYEKL. The CDR3 runs 12 residues. The ends were cut back, 0 bases at V and 6 bases at J, with 2 bases in the middle. CDR3 sequence reads: CASSQDAGELFF. For the CDR3, the DNA is TGCGCCAGCAGCCAAGATGCCGGGGAGCTGTTTTTT.

In its sample, this clonotype was seen many times. The J gene is TRBJ2-1, the V gene TRBV7-2; TRBD2 matches 9 bases. The junction had 9 bases not matched to a gene; V was cut back by 6 bases and J by 3 bases. Looked up from germline, CDR1 is SGHTA and CDR2 is FQGNSA. This CDR3 comprises 16 residues. CDR3 loop: CASSSPSGRLYNEQFF. In nucleotides, the CDR3 is TGTGCCAGCAGTTCCCCAAGCGGGAGGCTCTACAATGAGCAGTTCTTC.

This rearrangement joins TRBV6-1 to TRBJ1-1; D unclear. The CDR3 length is 13 residues. The V gene lost 9 bases and the J gene lost 1 base, with 12 bases spanning the gap. CDR1 is MNHNS, CDR2 SASEGT, per germline. The DNA for the CDR3 is TGTGCCAGTCTCCGGGGAGAGAACACTGAAGCTTTCTTT. This encodes CASLRGENTEAFF.

This clonotype was seen a few times. J is TRBJ1-1 and V is TRBV12-3 or TRBV12-4, with D possibly TRBD1 on 5 matching bases. CDR3 length equals 12 residues. V lost 7 bases and J lost 7, with 13 bases in between. The CDR3 sequence: CASNPGSGEAFF. The CDR3 nucleotides are TGTGCCAGCAATCCAGGGTCTGGTGAAGCTTTCTTT.

This clonotype showed up just a few times. V gene TRBV4-1 combines with J gene TRBJ1-1; no definite D call. This CDR3 spans 17 amino acids. V shed 0 bases and J shed 2 bases, with 16 bases lying between them. Germline V gene data show CDR1 as MGHRA and CDR2 as YSYEKL. The CDR3 spells CASSQEIPRRGNTEAFF. The DNA for the CDR3 is TGCGCCAGCAGCCAAGAAATACCTCGGCGGGGAAACACTGAAGCTTTCTTT.

Only a few counts were recorded for this clonotype. The rearrangement uses TRBV7-6 and TRBJ1-3; D unresolved. Per germline, CDR1 SGHVS and CDR2 FNYEAQ. V gave up 4 bases and J gave up 0 bases, with 7 bases separating them. This CDR3 is built from 14 residues. CDR3 DNA: TGTGCCAGCAGCTCTCAGTACTCTGGAAACACCATATATTTT. Amino acid sequence: CASSSQYSGNTIYF.

The V gene is TRBV18, the J gene TRBJ2-6; the match to TRBD1 covers 8 bases. This CDR3 spans 16 amino acids. CDR1 and CDR2 from the germline V gene are KGHSH and LQKENI. V was clipped by 3 bases and J by 0 bases; unmatched bases: 1. CDR3 sequence: CASSPTGGSGANVLTF. In DNA form, the CDR3 reads TGTGCCAGCTCACCCACAGGGGGCTCTGGGGCCAACGTCCTGACTTTC.

This clonotype came up a few times. This sequence joins TRBV25-1 and TRBJ1-1; 8 nucleotides align to TRBD1. J gave up 1 base and V 1 base, and 11 bases lay outside the gene matches. The germline V gene encodes CDR1 MGHDK and CDR2 SYGVNS. This CDR3 contains 18 residues. CDR3 bases: TGTGCCAGCAGTGAATTGGGCAGGGGGCAAAAAAAGAACACTGAAGCTTTCTTT. Translation gives CASSELGRGQKKNTEAFF.

The rearrangement joins TRBV20-1 to TRBJ2-3, with D unresolved. Germline CDR1 reads DFQATT; CDR2 reads SNEGSKA (reference sequence). V lost 3 bases, J lost 10 bases, and 17 bases lay in between. The CDR3 loop spans 13 amino acids. The CDR3 region has the DNA TGCAGTGCTAGGTACGGCCACCTTCGATCGCAGTATTTT. Translating gives CSARYGHLRSQYF.

This clonotype has more than one count but fewer than ten. J is TRBJ1-6 and V is TRBV7-2; TRBD1 matches 8 bases. The CDR3 totals 15 residues. V lost 1 base and J lost 9; bases outside the gene matches: 5. Germline V gene sequence: CDR1 SGHTA, CDR2 FQGNSA. CDR3 loop: CASSLVRGQGSPLHF. The DNA for the CDR3 is TGTGCCAGCAGCTTAGTCAGGGGGCAAGGTTCACCCCTCCACTTT.